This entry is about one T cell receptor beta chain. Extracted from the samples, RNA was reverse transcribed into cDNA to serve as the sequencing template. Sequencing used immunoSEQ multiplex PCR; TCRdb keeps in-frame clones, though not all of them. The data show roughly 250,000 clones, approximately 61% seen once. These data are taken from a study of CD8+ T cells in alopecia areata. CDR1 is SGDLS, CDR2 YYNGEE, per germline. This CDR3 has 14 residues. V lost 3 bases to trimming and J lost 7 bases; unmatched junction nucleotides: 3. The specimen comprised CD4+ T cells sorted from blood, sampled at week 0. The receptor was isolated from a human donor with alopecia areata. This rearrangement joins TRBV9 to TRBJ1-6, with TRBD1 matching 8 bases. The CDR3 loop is CASSGRQGNSPLHF. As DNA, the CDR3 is TGTGCCAGCAGCGGACGACAGGGGAATTCACCCCTCCACTTT.